A single sample gave rise to the 10 T cell receptor beta chains below, sequenced in a study of cytomegalovirus exposure and HLA in healthy donors. The PCR contained 60 Vbeta and 13 Jbeta primers. Generated by immunoSEQ multiplex PCR, the TCRdb table keeps only in-frame clones and is missing some. Found here are approximately 100,000 clones, approximately 77% of them singletons; the top ten hold 4.5% to 5.5%. What was sequenced was PBMCs. The receptors were sampled from a middle-aged woman in good health and CMV-seronegative.

Remarks on this clone: One junction end does not reproduce the germline sequence, and a read error may be involved. The rearrangement uses TRBV7-7 and TRBJ2-1; 7 bases map to TRBD1. CDR1 SSHAT and CDR2 FNYEAQ come from the germline V gene (reference sequence). The CDR3 covers 15 residues. CDR3 bases: TGTGCTAGCAGCCCCTCACAGGGGACCTACAATGAGCAGTTCTTC. Residues: CASSPSQGTYNEQFF.

V gene TRBV2 combines with J gene TRBJ1-1, with D possibly matching TRBD1 (5 bases). From germline, CDR1 is SNHLY and CDR2 FYNNEI. V lost 5 bases, J lost 3 bases, and 10 bases lay in between. This CDR3 spans 13 amino acids. CDR3 loop: CASSKNRYTEAFF. The CDR3 DNA follows: TGTGCCAGCAGTAAAAACAGGTACACTGAAGCTTTCTTT.

The chain links TRBV13 to TRBJ1-1; a weak D match, TRBD1 (6 bases). Trimming left V 2 bases short and J 9 bases short, with 22 bases between. CDR3 size: 16 residues. The germline gives CDR1 PRHDT, CDR2 FYEKMQ (reference sequence). Here the CDR3 DNA reads TGTGCCAGCAGCTTAAGCCCAGGGGCTTCGAGCGGTAAAGCTTTCTTT. Translation: CASSLSPGASSGKAFF.

This chain joins TRBV6-4 and TRBJ2-1; TRBD2 agrees at 8 bases. Unmatched junction bases numbered 6, after V lost 5 bases and J lost 0 bases. From germline, CDR1 is MRHNA and CDR2 SNTAGT. This CDR3 has 16 residues. CDR3: CASSRAGGVSYNEQFF. CDR3 nucleotides: TGTGCCAGCAGTAGGGCGGGGGGAGTCTCCTACAATGAGCAGTTCTTC.

The J gene is TRBJ1-3, the V gene TRBV19, with 7 bases lining up with TRBD1. CDR3 length: 14 amino acids. V lost 8 bases and J lost 0; bases outside the gene matches: 4. The germline CDR1 and CDR2 sequences are LNHDA and SQIVND (reference sequence). The CDR3 DNA sequence: TGTGCCAGTTCAACAGGGGCCTCTGGAAACACCATATATTTT. Amino acids: CASSTGASGNTIYF.

The gene calls are TRBV4-1 and TRBJ2-1, with 7 bases matching TRBD1. V dropped 0 bases and J dropped 4; count of bases not matched to a gene: 9. The CDR3 runs 17 residues. From germline, CDR1 is MGHRA and CDR2 YSYEKL. The CDR3 loop reads CASSQEDRPRGYNEQFF. The CDR3 DNA reads TGCGCCAGCAGCCAAGAAGACCGGCCCAGGGGGTACAATGAGCAGTTCTTC.

The V gene is TRBV5-6, the J gene TRBJ1-2; TRBD1 matches at 7 bases. Per the germline V gene, CDR1 is SGHDT and CDR2 is YYEEEE. This CDR3 has 14 amino acids. The V and J ends lost 6 bases and 4 bases, in that order; junction bases with no gene match: 9. The CDR3: CASNTGETGYGYTF. The CDR3 bases are TGTGCCAGCAACACAGGGGAAACGGGCTATGGCTACACCTTC.

This clone was recorded only once. CDR3 nucleotides: TGTGCCAGCAGTTACTCGTTTGGGACAGATAATTCACCCCTCCACTTT. Residues: CASSYSFGTDNSPLHF. The genes are TRBV6-5 and TRBJ1-6, with 7 bases aligning to TRBD1. With 0 bases clipped from V and 5 bases from J, the junction kept 4 bases outside the gene matches. Germline assignment: CDR1 MNHEY and CDR2 SVGAGI. There are 16 residues in the CDR3.

This chain connects TRBV10-3 to TRBJ2-7, with 9 bases matching TRBD1. The CDR3 has 16 residues. Germline V gives CDR1 ENHRY, CDR2 SYGVKD. The ends lost 6 bases at V and 0 bases at J; junction bases unmatched: 9. CDR3 DNA sequence: TGTGCCATCAGAGAAACGGGACAGGGAAGCTCCTACGAGCAGTACTTC. It codes for CAIRETGQGSSYEQYF.

CDR3 in DNA: TGTGCCAGTAGTTCCATTGGGGCTACGACAGACTATGGCTACACCTTC. Protein: CASSSIGATTDYGYTF. The rearrangement links TRBV19 to TRBJ1-2, with a tentative D call TRBD1 (5 bases). The germline gives CDR1 LNHDA, CDR2 SQIVND (reference sequence). The V end was cut by 5 bases, the J end by 3 bases, with 19 bases between. CDR3 length: 16 amino acids.